Listed below are T cell receptor beta chains from one sample, sequenced in a study of T cell repertoires in cytomegalovirus infection. Antigens for these TCRs are unknown. Using its own MiXCR run on the reads, TCRdb lists one record per CDR3 protein. The repertoire holds 900,000 to 950,000 distinct CDR3 sequences, with around 30% as singletons. The source was cultured CD8+ T cells from PBMCs, collected from culture after CMV antigen stimulation. Receptor source: a human donor in good health (CMV status not recorded). Some clones in this sample may be carry-over from other donors' samples. CDR3s include the opening cysteine and the closing phenylalanine or tryptophan. The order of the fields is V gene, clone size, J gene, D gene, CDR3 protein, CDR3 DNA. D genes are given only for firm matches. Clone size is shown for a subset of rows, as once, few, many or a class of expanded clone.

v_call: TRBV6-1
clone_size: few
j_call: TRBJ1-1
d_call: .
cdr3_aa: CASSEPQIGEAFF
cdr3_nt: TGTGCCAGCAGTGAACCCCAAATCGGGGAAGCTTTCTTT

v_call: TRBV24-1
clone_size: few
j_call: TRBJ2-1
d_call: TRBD2
cdr3_aa: CATSDLRLADYNEQFF
cdr3_nt: TGTGCCACCAGTGATTTAAGACTAGCGGATTACAATGAGCAGTTCTTC

v_call: TRBV7-8
clone_size: many
j_call: TRBJ1-2
d_call: .
cdr3_aa: CASSLVRGNGYGYTF
cdr3_nt: TGTGCCAGCAGCTTAGTCAGGGGTAACGGCTATGGCTACACCTTC

v_call: TRBV7-3
clone_size: .
j_call: TRBJ2-3
d_call: .
cdr3_aa: CASSLVGGAGRTDMQYF
cdr3_nt: TGTGCCAGCAGCTTAGTAGGAGGGGCGGGGCGCACAGATATGCAGTATTTT

v_call: TRBV7-2
clone_size: many
j_call: TRBJ1-1
d_call: .
cdr3_aa: CASSLDFKTLPLTEAFF
cdr3_nt: TGTGCCAGCAGCTTAGATTTTAAGACACTTCCTCTCACTGAAGCTTTCTTT

v_call: TRBV3-1
clone_size: once
j_call: TRBJ1-1
d_call: TRBD1
cdr3_aa: CVSSPKRGRGRNTEAFF
cdr3_nt: TGTGTCAGCAGCCCTAAAAGGGGGCGCGGTCGGAACACTGAAGCTTTCTTT

v_call: TRBV20-1
clone_size: .
j_call: TRBJ2-2
d_call: TRBD2
cdr3_aa: CSARDWAGRDTGELFF
cdr3_nt: TGCAGTGCTAGAGATTGGGCGGGGAGGGACACCGGGGAGCTGTTTTTT

v_call: TRBV7-6
clone_size: many
j_call: TRBJ2-1
d_call: TRBD2
cdr3_aa: CASSSRRLARDDEQFF
cdr3_nt: TGTGCCAGCAGCTCTAGGAGACTAGCCAGAGACGATGAGCAGTTCTTC

v_call: TRBV12-3/TRBV12-4
clone_size: few
j_call: TRBJ2-7
d_call: .
cdr3_aa: CASTWAGWYEQYF
cdr3_nt: TGTGCCAGCACCTGGGCGGGGTGGTACGAGCAGTACTTC

v_call: TRBV25-1
clone_size: few
j_call: TRBJ1-3
d_call: .
cdr3_aa: CASSELEARSSGNTIYF
cdr3_nt: TGTGCCAGCAGTGAACTGGAGGCCAGAAGCTCTGGAAACACCATATATTTT

v_call: TRBV13
clone_size: .
j_call: TRBJ1-1
d_call: .
cdr3_aa: CASSLGQRGPGTEAFF
cdr3_nt: TGTGCCAGCAGCTTAGGCCAACGAGGGCCTGGCACTGAAGCTTTCTTT

v_call: TRBV7-9
clone_size: .
j_call: TRBJ1-1
d_call: .
cdr3_aa: CASSEVLHTEAFF
cdr3_nt: TGTGCCAGCAGCGAGGTCCTGCACACTGAAGCTTTCTTT

v_call: TRBV18
clone_size: few
j_call: TRBJ2-2
d_call: .
cdr3_aa: CASSLPGRTLKANTGELFF
cdr3_nt: TGTGCCAGCTCACTACCGGGACGAACATTAAAAGCGAACACCGGGGAGCTGTTTTTT

v_call: TRBV14
clone_size: .
j_call: TRBJ2-1
d_call: TRBD1
cdr3_aa: CASSQEGQGYNEQFF
cdr3_nt: TGTGCCAGCAGCCAAGAGGGACAGGGGTACAATGAGCAGTTCTTC

v_call: TRBV12-5
clone_size: many
j_call: TRBJ2-1
d_call: TRBD2
cdr3_aa: CASGLPLGRGAVDEQFF
cdr3_nt: TGTGCTAGTGGACTACCCCTCGGGCGGGGGGCCGTTGATGAGCAGTTCTTC

v_call: TRBV24-1
clone_size: .
j_call: TRBJ2-3
d_call: TRBD1
cdr3_aa: CATSPSSRDSSTDTQYF
cdr3_nt: TGTGCCACCAGCCCCTCCAGCCGGGACAGCAGCACAGATACGCAGTATTTT

v_call: TRBV7-9
clone_size: many
j_call: TRBJ2-1
d_call: .
cdr3_aa: CASSLAPSGPALNNEQFF
cdr3_nt: TGTGCCAGCAGCTTAGCCCCTTCAGGGCCTGCTCTCAACAATGAGCAGTTCTTC

v_call: TRBV20-1
clone_size: .
j_call: TRBJ1-2
d_call: .
cdr3_aa: CSASQSLYGYTF
cdr3_nt: TGCAGTGCTTCACAGAGTCTCTATGGCTACACCTTC

v_call: TRBV3-1
clone_size: few
j_call: TRBJ2-7
d_call: .
cdr3_aa: CASSPRTSAASEQYF
cdr3_nt: TGTGCCAGCAGCCCTCGGACATCCGCGGCGTCCGAGCAGTACTTC

v_call: TRBV19
clone_size: few
j_call: TRBJ2-1
d_call: TRBD2
cdr3_aa: CASSIGGARYNEQFF
cdr3_nt: TGTGCCAGTAGTATCGGGGGGGCGCGATACAATGAGCAGTTCTTC

v_call: TRBV12-3/TRBV12-4
clone_size: many
j_call: TRBJ2-2
d_call: TRBD1
cdr3_aa: CASSDRGNTGELFF
cdr3_nt: TGTGCCAGCAGTGACAGGGGCAACACCGGGGAGCTGTTTTTT

v_call: TRBV12-3/TRBV12-4
clone_size: .
j_call: TRBJ2-2
d_call: .
cdr3_aa: CASNIQNTGELFF
cdr3_nt: TGTGCCAGCAATATTCAGAACACCGGGGAGCTGTTTTTT

v_call: TRBV14
clone_size: .
j_call: TRBJ1-2
d_call: .
cdr3_aa: CASSPRAGGYTF
cdr3_nt: TGTGCCAGCAGCCCCCGGGCAGGAGGCTACACCTTC

v_call: TRBV27
clone_size: .
j_call: TRBJ2-1
d_call: TRBD2
cdr3_aa: CASSPFSGTYNEQFF
cdr3_nt: TGTGCCAGCAGTCCCTTCAGCGGGACCTACAATGAGCAGTTCTTC

v_call: TRBV10-1
clone_size: few
j_call: TRBJ2-1
d_call: TRBD2
cdr3_aa: CASSESTSEDEQFF
cdr3_nt: TGCGCCAGCAGTGAGTCTACTAGCGAAGATGAGCAGTTCTTC

v_call: TRBV4-3
clone_size: .
j_call: TRBJ2-5
d_call: TRBD2
cdr3_aa: CASSQGPGGDQETQYF
cdr3_nt: TGCGCCAGCAGCCAAGGTCCGGGGGGGGATCAAGAGACCCAGTACTTC

v_call: TRBV19
clone_size: few
j_call: TRBJ2-3
d_call: .
cdr3_aa: CASSMQDRIADTQYF
cdr3_nt: TGTGCCAGTAGTATGCAAGATAGGATCGCAGATACGCAGTATTTT

v_call: TRBV12-3/TRBV12-4
clone_size: once
j_call: TRBJ1-4
d_call: .
cdr3_aa: CASSVRRANEKLFF
cdr3_nt: TGTGCCAGCAGTGTCCGGAGGGCTAATGAAAAACTGTTTTTT